Listed here is a single T cell receptor beta chain. Its antigen is unknown. No base quality values were provided; no much bigger clone lies one nucleotide off. Receptors were amplified or captured by the immunoSEQ multiplex PCR assay. TCRdb re-hosts the immuneACCESS table, in-frame sequences only. Its copies lack some clones; in the studies checked, an unresolved V gene accounts for under half of them, and the cause for the rest is not known. A total of under 35,000 clones appear in this sample, 60% to 80% of them only once. Approximately 4.5% of the sample is held by the ten biggest clonotypes. These data belong to a study of radiotherapy plus CTLA-4 blockade in lung cancer (dated 2018 in TCRdb). Context from the whole study: Objective responses were observed in 15% to 20% of enrolled patients, and disease control was achieved in 25% to 40%. Results and caveats for the whole study, not just this receptor: Increased serum interferon-beta after radiation, together with early dynamic changes in blood T cell clones, were reported to be the strongest predictors of response. After treatment with radiotherapy and ipilimumab, TCR clones that came from tumors expanded in the peripheral blood.

In this study, focal radiation therapy paired with CTLA-4 blockade (ipilimumab) was tested in patients who had chemo-refractory metastatic non-small-cell lung cancer. The germline V end is reduced by 3 bases and the J end by 1 base; junction bases left unmatched: 6. For CDR1 and CDR2, the germline V gene lists SGHRS and YFSETQ. The CDR3 runs 16 amino acids, cysteine and phenylalanine included. Kept here is only the CDR3 DNA, which spans 48 bases and is read in frame from base 1. This clonotype originated in a human donor with non-small cell lung cancer whose response to radiotherapy plus ipilimumab could not be evaluated. The rearranged segments are TRBV5-1 and TRBJ2-1; 8 nucleotides in the junction match TRBD2. Sequencing used peripheral blood, obtained from a patient treated with radiotherapy plus ipilimumab. At the DNA level, the sequence is TGCGCCAGCAGCTCACTAGAGCGGGGGTCCTACAATGAGCAGTTCTTC. The encoded protein is CASSSLERGSYNEQFF.